The clone carrying this T cell receptor beta chain was picked up a small number of times. V was cut by 6 bases and J by 5 bases, with 22 bases left in between. Germline CDR1 is GTSNPN and CDR2 is SVGIG (reference sequence). This CDR3 comprises 15 residues. This sample stems from a study of preoperative IRX-2 immunotherapy in early breast cancer. Treatment defined: preoperative locoregional IRX-2 cytokine immunotherapy. Patients received preoperative, locoregional IRX-2 cytokine immunotherapy in a phase Ib study. Measured with immunoSEQ multiplex PCR; TCRdb has only the in-frame clones, and not every one. Of about 98,000 clones in the sample, 70% to 90% were seen once.

The chain uses TRBV30 and TRBJ2-5; either TRBD1 or TRBD2 may fit D (5 bases each). This receptor was identified in a human donor with breast cancer. The source material was tumor tissue, sampled after IRX-2 immunotherapy. CDR3 protein: CACSKTKGPGETQYF. The CDR3 DNA follows: TGTGCCTGCAGTAAGACTAAGGGGCCCGGGGAGACCCAGTACTTC.